Shown below are 13 T cell receptor beta chains from a single sample sequenced in a study of blood T cell repertoires in COVID-19. Profiled with immunoSEQ multiplex PCR; TCRdb holds only in-frame clones, not every one. Altogether 150,000 or so clones are present, over 65% being singletons, with the ten largest covering around 4.2%. Sequenced input: peripheral blood. The receptor set was obtained from a woman at least 80 years old with active or convalescent COVID-19.

This sequence joins TRBV27 and TRBJ1-2, with TRBD1 matching over 11 bases. J gave up 7 bases and V 1 base, and 5 bases lay outside the gene matches. CDR1 is MNHEY, CDR2 SMNVEV, per germline (reference sequence). This CDR3 region has 15 residues. The CDR3 nucleotides are TGTGCCAGCAGTTTATTTGGACAGGGGGCGGGTGGCTACACCTTC. As protein: CASSLFGQGAGGYTF.

This clone has a single count. This chain links TRBV6-6 with TRBJ2-3, with D perhaps matching TRBD2 (5 bases). V lost 7 bases and J lost 0, with 11 bases in between. The CDR3 totals 14 residues. The germline V gene encodes CDR1 MNHNY and CDR2 SVGAGI (reference sequence). In DNA form, the CDR3 reads TGTGCCAGCAACGATGGAGGCAGCACAGATACGCAGTATTTT. This translates into CASNDGGSTDTQYF.

V and J are TRBV4-1 and TRBJ1-1; TRBD1 aligns across 9 bases. CDR1 MGHRA and CDR2 YSYEKL come from the germline V gene. The CDR3 extends over 17 amino acids. V trimming: 4 bases; J trimming: 3 bases; junction bases outside the gene matches: 12. CDR3 loop: CASSPTNRGRLDTEAFF. CDR3 coding DNA: TGCGCCAGCAGCCCCACCAACAGGGGGCGCCTGGACACTGAAGCTTTCTTT.

The rearrangement joins TRBV3-1 (or the pseudogene TRBV3-2) to TRBJ1-1; weak D call: TRBD1 (5 bases). The V and J ends lost 1 base and 1 base respectively, with 13 bases between them. This CDR3 has 16 amino acids. Germline CDR1 reads LGHDT; CDR2 reads YNNKEL (reference sequence). The CDR3 coding sequence is TGTGCCAGCAGCCAAGTAGGGGCCAGCAAGAACACTGAAGCTTTCTTT. It translates to CASSQVGASKNTEAFF.

The chain employs TRBV7-2 and TRBJ2-3; 8 bases fit TRBD1. Per the germline V gene, CDR1 is SGHTA and CDR2 is FQGNSA. Germline trimming cut 7 bases from V and 2 bases from J; bases unmatched to any gene: 5. This CDR3 contains 14 residues. CDR3 in amino acids: CASNLQGVTDTQYF. The DNA of the CDR3 is TGTGCCAGCAACCTACAGGGGGTCACAGATACGCAGTATTTT.

V is TRBV19 and J is TRBJ1-2, with a weak D call TRBD1 (6 bases). This CDR3 has 16 amino acids. V lost 7 bases to trimming and J lost 4 bases, with 22 bases between them. Per the germline V gene, CDR1 is LNHDA and CDR2 is SQIVND (reference sequence). CDR3 in DNA: TGTGCCAGTACTCGATCCGGGACACTCGAGTCCTATGGCTACACCTTC. Translation gives CASTRSGTLESYGYTF.

V and J are TRBV30 and TRBJ1-6, with 7 bases identical to TRBD1. This CDR3 contains 13 residues. Germline trimming cut 5 bases from V and 3 bases from J; bases unmatched to any gene: 1. Germline-derived CDR1 and CDR2 are GTSNPN and SVGIG (reference sequence). CDR3 protein: CAWGTDYNSPLHF. The CDR3 DNA reads as TGTGCCTGGGGGACAGACTATAATTCACCCCTCCACTTT.

This chain uses TRBV7-2 with TRBJ1-1, with D hard to call. The CDR3 consists of 12 residues. Germline lookup yields CDR1 SGHTA and CDR2 FQGNSA. The V gene lost 5 bases and the J gene lost 9 bases, with 13 bases spanning the gap. The CDR3 bases are TGTGCCAGCAGCCCCAGGTCACTCCAAGCTTTCTTT. Translated: CASSPRSLQAFF.

The chain couples TRBV7-2 to TRBJ1-5; D call uncertain. The germline V gene encodes CDR1 SGHTA and CDR2 FQGNSA. The CDR3 has 13 amino acids. Trimming pared 3 bases from V and 6 bases from J, leaving 9 bases between. CDR3 DNA sequence: TGTGCCAGCAGCTTGTCAGTAACTCAGCCCCAGCATTTT. Its protein is CASSLSVTQPQHF. Based on the CDR3 plus reference TRBV7-2 and TRBJ1-5, the full variable domain is GAGVSQSPSNKVTEKGKDVELRCDPISGHTALYWYRQSLGQGLEFLIYFQGNSAPDKSGLPSDRFSAERTGGSVSTLTIQRTQQEDSAVYLCASSLSVTQPQHFGDGTRLSIL.

The rearrangement uses TRBV6-5 and TRBJ1-1; tentatively, D is TRBD1 (5 bases). V gave up 6 bases and J gave up 6 bases, with 20 bases separating them. The CDR3 spans 15 residues. Germline V lookup: CDR1 MNHEY, CDR2 SVGAGI. This CDR3 is CASSAPPGYIAEAFF. For the CDR3, the DNA is TGTGCCAGCAGCGCCCCCCCAGGGTATATCGCTGAAGCTTTCTTT.

The rearrangement uses TRBV4-1 and TRBJ2-3; TRBD1 agrees at 10 bases. Looked up from germline, CDR1 is MGHRA and CDR2 is YSYEKL. V gave up 4 bases and J gave up 1 base; unmatched junction bases: 2. CDR3 length: 15 amino acids. This CDR3 reads CASSRGQGGTDTQYF. DNA of the CDR3: TGCGCCAGCAGCCGCGGACAGGGGGGCACAGATACGCAGTATTTT.

This chain links TRBV7-9 with TRBJ2-5; 8 nucleotides agree with TRBD1. This CDR3 has 13 amino acids. Trimming removed 11 bases from V and 4 bases from J; junction bases left unmatched: 9. CDR1 SEHNR and CDR2 FQNEAQ come from the germline V gene (reference sequence). The CDR3 coding sequence is TGTGCCTCTCAGGGGGCGAGTGGAGAGACCCAGTACTTC. Translated: CASQGASGETQYF. Looking up the rest from reference TRBV7-9 and TRBJ2-5 gives the full variable domain: DTGVSQNPRHKITKRGQNVTFRCDPISEHNRLYWYRQTLGQGPEFLTYFQNEAQLEKSRLLSDRFSAERPKGSFSTLEIQRTEQGDSAMYLCASQGASGETQYFGPGTRLLVL.

V gene TRBV3-1 (or the pseudogene TRBV3-2) combines with J gene TRBJ1-6; D uncertain. The CDR3 runs 11 residues. Germline V gene data show CDR1 as LGHDT and CDR2 as YNNKEL (reference sequence). V lost 5 bases to trimming and J lost 15 bases, with 11 bases between them. The CDR3 DNA reads as TGTGCCAGCAGCTCGGATGGGCTCCTCCACTTT. Translation: CASSSDGLLHF.